Each of the 26 T cell receptor beta chains below was sequenced from the same sample in a study of cytomegalovirus exposure and HLA in healthy donors. The PCR had 60 Vbeta and 13 Jbeta primers. The table came from immunoSEQ multiplex PCR; TCRdb's copy has only in-frame clones and leaves some out. The sample consists of 160,000 or so clones, roughly 84% of them appearing once. The sequenced sample consisted of PBMCs. The source of these receptors is a young woman in good health and CMV-seronegative.

This chain connects TRBV5-5 to TRBJ2-5, with 8 bases fitting TRBD1. The CDR3 contains 13 residues. After removal of 7 bases from V and 3 bases from J, the junction contained 5 bases not matched to a gene. The germline V gene has CDR1 SGHKS and CDR2 YYEKEE (reference sequence). In DNA, the CDR3 is TGTGCCAGCGGTAGACAGGGGAAAGAGACCCAGTACTTC. It codes for CASGRQGKETQYF.

The chain has TRBV27 and TRBJ1-5; no reliable D call. Germline CDR1 is MNHEY and CDR2 is SMNVEV (reference sequence). The V end was cut by 3 bases, the J end by 0 bases, with 9 bases between. This CDR3 is 15 amino acids long. CDR3 nucleotides: TGTGCCAGCAGTTTGAGGGAATATAGCAATCAGCCCCAGCATTTT. Protein product: CASSLREYSNQPQHF.

This clone was detected only a few times. This chain joins TRBV19 and TRBJ2-2, with 8 bases fitting TRBD1. CDR1 LNHDA and CDR2 SQIVND come from the germline V gene (reference sequence). V trimming: 4 bases; J trimming: 15 bases; junction bases outside the gene matches: 13. The CDR3 spans 14 residues. CDR3 sequence reads: CASSTSRTGRMMFF. The CDR3 DNA is TGTGCCAGTAGTACCTCAAGGACAGGGAGGATGATGTTTTTT.

This clone was picked up one time. The V gene is TRBV6-1, the J gene TRBJ2-2; D is unclear. The CDR3 extends over 15 amino acids. CDR1 is MNHNS and CDR2 is SASEGT in the germline V gene. The ends were cut back, 4 bases at V and 0 bases at J, with 9 bases in the middle. The CDR3 sequence: CASSVQAANTGELFF. The CDR3 region has the DNA TGTGCCAGCAGTGTCCAGGCAGCGAACACCGGGGAGCTGTTTTTT.

This chain connects TRBV7-9 to TRBJ2-1; D possibly corresponds to TRBD1 (6 bases). The CDR3 loop spans 16 amino acids. From germline, CDR1 is SEHNR and CDR2 FQNEAQ (reference sequence). V was pared by 1 base and J by 0 bases, with 10 bases between. DNA for the CDR3: TGTGCCAGCAGCTTAGGAGACAGGAGCTCCTACAATGAGCAGTTCTTC. It is translated as CASSLGDRSSYNEQFF. Full variable domain (remainder filled in from reference TRBV7-9 and TRBJ2-1): DTGVSQNPRHKITKRGQNVTFRCDPISEHNRLYWYRQTLGQGPEFLTYFQNEAQLEKSRLLSDRFSAERPKGSFSTLEIQRTEQGDSAMYLCASSLGDRSSYNEQFFGPGTRLTVL.

V is TRBV7-3 and J is TRBJ2-1; 14 positions agree with TRBD2. The CDR3 length is 19 residues. From germline, CDR1 is SGHTA and CDR2 FQGTGA. V dropped 4 bases and J dropped 4; count of bases not matched to a gene: 12. CDR3 loop: CASSSLGLAGARYYNEQFF. Here the CDR3 DNA reads TGTGCCAGCAGCTCATTGGGACTAGCGGGGGCCCGATATTACAATGAGCAGTTCTTC.

The J gene is TRBJ1-5, the V gene TRBV15, with TRBD1 matching over 11 bases. The CDR3 runs to 17 residues. V was pared by 5 bases and J by 3 bases, with 9 bases of the junction left unmatched. Germline V gene lookup returns CDR1 LNHNV and CDR2 YYDKDF (reference sequence). The CDR3 region has the DNA TGTGCCACCAGCTCCGGGACAGGGGGTGGGGACAATCAGCCCCAGCATTTT. It yields the protein CATSSGTGGGDNQPQHF. The variable domain in full, with the rest retrieved from reference TRBV15 and TRBJ1-5, is DAMVIQNPRYQVTQFGKPVTLSCSQTLNHNVMYWYQQKSSQAPKLLFHYYDKDFNNEADTPDNFQSRRPNTSFCFLDIRSPGLGDTAMYLCATSSGTGGGDNQPQHFGDGTRLSIL.

The chain has TRBV2 and TRBJ1-1, with 7 bases identical to TRBD1. Germline CDR1 and CDR2: SNHLY and FYNNEI. The CDR3 has 15 residues. The trim removed 4 bases at V and 1 base at J, leaving 6 bases unmatched. CDR3 DNA: TGTGCCAGCAGTGGACAGGGACGGGGGAACACTGAAGCTTTCTTT. As protein: CASSGQGRGNTEAFF.

The rearrangement joins TRBV6-1 to TRBJ2-1; D is unresolved. Trimming shortened V by 1 base and J by 2 bases, and 12 bases separated the two germline ends. Germline CDR1 reads MNHNS; CDR2 reads SASEGT. The CDR3 consists of 16 residues. The CDR3 sequence: CASSEEVRFPYNEQFF. As DNA, the CDR3 is TGTGCCAGCAGTGAAGAGGTGCGGTTTCCCTACAATGAGCAGTTCTTC.

This clone was detected a few times. The chain recombines TRBV5-1 with TRBJ2-7; TRBD1 aligns across 9 bases. The CDR3 contains 14 residues. Per the germline V gene, CDR1 is SGHRS and CDR2 is YFSETQ. The trim removed 7 bases at V and 4 bases at J, leaving 9 bases unmatched. CDR3 sequence reads: CASYTGQGPYEQYF. The CDR3 coding sequence is TGCGCCAGCTATACGGGACAGGGCCCTTACGAGCAGTACTTC. Full variable domain (rest looked up from reference TRBV5-1 and TRBJ2-7): KAGVTQTPRYLIKTRGQQVTLSCSPISGHRSVSWYQQTPGQGLQFLFEYFSETQRNKGNFPGRFSGRQFSNSRSEMNVSTLELGDSALYLCASYTGQGPYEQYFGPGTRLTVT.

The chain links TRBV18 to TRBJ2-7, with TRBD1 matching over 9 bases. Trimming removed 2 bases from V and 4 bases from J; junction bases left unmatched: 12. The CDR3 consists of 17 residues. Germline CDR1 and CDR2: KGHSH and LQKENI. Written as DNA, the CDR3 is TGTGCCAGCTCACCATTGCCCCCCGGGACAGGGCATTACGAGCAGTACTTC. This codes for CASSPLPPGTGHYEQYF.

This sequence joins TRBV28 and TRBJ1-1, with 8 bases lining up with TRBD1. V was pared by 5 bases and J by 1 base, with 3 bases of the junction left unmatched. Germline V lookup: CDR1 MDHEN, CDR2 SYDVKM. There are 14 residues in the CDR3. The CDR3 coding sequence is TGTGCCAGCAGTAGGGACAGGAGGAACACTGAAGCTTTCTTT. Protein product: CASSRDRRNTEAFF.

The V call is TRBV28, the J call TRBJ2-6; 9 bases fit TRBD1. The CDR3 sequence is 18 residues long. Germline CDR1 reads MDHEN; CDR2 reads SYDVKM. V shed 5 bases, J shed 0 bases, and the junction held 8 bases outside the gene matches. CDR3 residues: CASSPLGTGISGANVLTF. DNA of the CDR3: TGTGCCAGCAGTCCCCTAGGGACAGGGATCTCTGGGGCCAACGTCCTGACTTTC. Complete variable domain (other parts from reference TRBV28 and TRBJ2-6): DVKVTQSSRYLVKRTGEKVFLECVQDMDHENMFWYRQDPGLGLRLIYFSYDVKMKEKGDIPEGYSVSREKKERFSLILESASTNQTSMYLCASSPLGTGISGANVLTFGAGSRLTVL.

J is TRBJ2-5 and V is TRBV5-3; the match to TRBD2 covers 7 bases. TRBV5-3 is classed as an ORF, of uncertain function. The trim removed 3 bases at V and 2 bases at J, leaving 16 bases unmatched. CDR3 size: 18 residues. CDR3 nucleotide sequence: TGTGCCAGAAGCTCCCCTCAGGGAGGGTGGAGAGTTCAAGAGACCCAGTACTTC. As protein: CARSSPQGGWRVQETQYF.

The gene calls are TRBV6-1 and TRBJ1-1; unclear D gene. Trimming took 8 bases from V and 4 from J, leaving 17 bases between them. The CDR3 covers 14 residues. Germline V gives CDR1 MNHNS, CDR2 SASEGT. This chain's CDR3 is CASAVSPSGTEAFF. The DNA of the CDR3 is TGTGCCAGCGCCGTTAGCCCAAGCGGCACTGAAGCTTTCTTT.

The chain uses TRBV6-5 and TRBJ1-1; D call uncertain. The CDR3 sequence is 12 residues long. With 5 bases removed from V and 8 bases from J, the gap between germline ends came to 12 bases. Looked up from germline, CDR1 is MNHEY and CDR2 is SVGAGI. The CDR3 coding sequence is TGTGCCAGCAGTAACACGAGGGAAGAAGCTTTCTTT. Translation: CASSNTREEAFF.

V is TRBV6-6 and J is TRBJ2-1; D is perhaps TRBD2 (6 bases). V was cut by 2 bases and J by 5 bases, with 13 bases left in between. The CDR3 totals 15 residues. Germline V gives CDR1 MNHNY, CDR2 SVGAGI (reference sequence). The chain's CDR3 is CASSYVNAGNNEQFF. CDR3 in DNA: TGTGCCAGCAGTTACGTTAATGCGGGGAACAATGAGCAGTTCTTC.

The chain joins TRBV6-1 to TRBJ1-1; 11 nucleotides agree with TRBD1. Per germline, CDR1 MNHNS and CDR2 SASEGT. CDR3 length: 15 residues. V dropped 4 bases and J dropped 5; count of bases not matched to a gene: 6. The CDR3 is CASSGSDRGRTEAFF. The CDR3 bases are TGTGCCAGCAGTGGATCGGACAGGGGGCGAACTGAAGCTTTCTTT.

The chain recombines TRBV5-4 with TRBJ1-3; the match to TRBD1 covers 7 bases. Germline lookup yields CDR1 SGHNT and CDR2 YYREEE (reference sequence). The CDR3 runs 14 residues. The J segment lost 2 bases and the V segment lost 4 bases, leaving 3 bases of the junction unmatched. This CDR3 reads CASSRQGAGNTIYF. CDR3 in DNA: TGTGCCAGCAGCCGACAGGGCGCTGGAAACACCATATATTTT. The variable domain in full, completed from reference TRBV5-4 and TRBJ1-3, reads ETGVTQSPTHLIKTRGQQVTLRCSSQSGHNTVSWYQQALGQGPQFIFQYYREEENGRGNFPPRFSGLQFPNYSSELNVNALELDDSALYLCASSRQGAGNTIYFGEGSWLTVV.

V gene TRBV5-1 combines with J gene TRBJ2-1; 8 nucleotides align to TRBD2. Germline V gene data show CDR1 as SGHRS and CDR2 as YFSETQ. This CDR3 is 13 amino acids long. The junction had 3 bases not matched to a gene; V was cut back by 4 bases and J by 6 bases. The CDR3 sequence is CASSIGLANEQFF. The CDR3, as DNA: TGCGCCAGCAGCATAGGACTAGCCAATGAGCAGTTCTTC.

The V gene is TRBV7-9, the J gene TRBJ1-2, with D perhaps matching TRBD1 (5 bases). V was shortened by 4 bases and J by 6 bases, with 12 bases between the two germline ends. In germline, CDR1 is SEHNR, CDR2 FQNEAQ (reference sequence). This CDR3 is 13 amino acids long. CDR3 DNA: TGTGCCAGCAGCTCAACCCTAGGGGATGGCTACACCTTC. Translating gives CASSSTLGDGYTF.

The chain recombines TRBV18 with TRBJ1-2; tentative D call: TRBD1 (5 bases). CDR3 length: 14 amino acids. Germline V gives CDR1 KGHSH, CDR2 LQKENI. V was shortened by 1 base and J by 4 bases, with 10 bases between the two germline ends. For the CDR3, the DNA is TGTGCCAGCTCACCACGGGCAGGGCCCTATGGCTACACCTTC. Amino acid sequence: CASSPRAGPYGYTF.

The chain carries TRBV19 and TRBJ1-2; no reliable D call. Per germline, CDR1 LNHDA and CDR2 SQIVND (reference sequence). The CDR3 consists of 14 residues. V lost 6 bases to trimming and J lost 2 bases, with 13 bases between them. The CDR3 region is CASRHGDANYGYTF. CDR3 sequence (DNA): TGTGCCAGTAGACATGGAGACGCAAACTATGGCTACACCTTC.

This chain links TRBV30 with TRBJ2-7; D may be TRBD1 (6 bases). This CDR3 comprises 15 residues. Trimming removed 5 bases from V and 6 bases from J, with 23 bases in between. Per the germline V gene, CDR1 is GTSNPN and CDR2 is SVGIG (reference sequence). In DNA, the CDR3 is TGTGCCTGGGCCCCGGAGGCAGGGGCGTTCGGCGAGCAGTACTTC. Encoded protein: CAWAPEAGAFGEQYF.

The CDR3 reads CASRGQDLVAQHF. The CDR3 bases are TGTGCCAGCAGGGGACAGGATTTGGTGGCCCAGCATTTT. The chain has TRBV2 and TRBJ1-5; 8 bases map to TRBD1. This CDR3 is built from 13 residues. From germline, CDR1 is SNHLY and CDR2 FYNNEI. J was trimmed by 11 bases and V by 6 bases; bases with no gene match: 9.

This clone was seen a single time. V and J are TRBV5-1 and TRBJ1-2; 9 bases agree with TRBD1. Looked up from germline, CDR1 is SGHRS and CDR2 is YFSETQ. The CDR3 loop spans 15 amino acids. V lost 0 bases and J lost 7; bases outside the gene matches: 7. The CDR3 region has the DNA TGCGCCAGCAGCTTGGCCCGGGGACAGGGTTTTGGCTACACCTTC. Protein: CASSLARGQGFGYTF.